The entry below describes one T cell receptor beta chain. The sample originates from a study of blood T cell repertoires in COVID-19. Authors' analysis steps: Amplification with reference gene primers provided the estimates of nucleated cell counts. Generated by immunoSEQ multiplex PCR, the TCRdb table keeps only in-frame clones and is missing some. V, J and clone size reflect that table, while D and trimming were determined from the DNA. The sample comprises roughly 100,000 clones, about nine tenths of which are singletons, and 4% to 6% rests with the top ten. The germline V gene has CDR1 SGHDT and CDR2 YYEEEE. Trimming took 7 bases from V and 0 from J, leaving 10 bases between them. This CDR3 spans 13 amino acids.

The chain is built from TRBV5-6 and TRBJ2-5; D is ambiguous. The receptor's source is a man in his forties or fifties with acute or convalescent COVID-19. The sequenced material came from peripheral blood. Here the CDR3 reads CASLSRNQETQYF. CDR3 nucleotides: TGTGCCAGCCTCTCGAGGAACCAAGAGACCCAGTACTTC.